These 12 T cell receptor beta chains originate from one sample sequenced in a study of blood T cell repertoires in COVID-19. Libraries were prepared by immunoSEQ multiplex PCR; TCRdb keeps only in-frame clonotypes and omits some of them. The sample has 350,000 to 450,000 clones, roughly 91% seen once. Sequenced sample: PBMCs or T cells enriched from blood (not recorded which). The receptors come from a woman aged 25-40 years who had recovered from COVID-19.

This chain links TRBV12-3 or TRBV12-4 with TRBJ1-6; no clear D. There are 12 residues in the CDR3. Trimming stripped 3 bases from V and 10 bases from J, with 7 bases between. The CDR3 spells CASSFYSSPLHF. CDR3 bases: TGTGCCAGCAGTTTTTATAGCTCACCCCTCCACTTT.

V usage is TRBV5-1 and J usage is TRBJ2-6, with D possibly TRBD2 on 5 matching bases. V lost 3 bases and J lost 2, with 9 bases in between. Germline loops: CDR1 SGHRS, CDR2 YFSETQ. The CDR3 is 15 amino acids. This CDR3 reads CASSSPEAGANVLTF. The CDR3 DNA reads TGCGCCAGCAGCTCCCCGGAGGCTGGGGCCAACGTCCTGACTTTC.

The chain carries TRBV28 and TRBJ2-7; D uncertain. V gave up 5 bases and J gave up 1 base, with 12 bases separating them. The CDR3 is 14 amino acids. Germline CDR1 MDHEN, CDR2 SYDVKM. This CDR3 is CASSTAGFSYEQYF. The CDR3 DNA is TGTGCCAGCAGTACGGCAGGTTTTTCCTACGAGCAGTACTTC.

The rearrangement uses TRBV19 and TRBJ2-7, with 10 positions matching TRBD2. Trimming took 7 bases from V and 5 from J; bases not matched to a gene: 17. This CDR3 has 17 amino acids. Per germline, CDR1 LNHDA and CDR2 SQIVND (reference sequence). The CDR3 loop is CASTDSPLAGAKNEQYF. CDR3 sequence (DNA): TGTGCCAGTACCGATAGCCCCCTAGCGGGAGCGAAAAACGAGCAGTACTTC.

This clone was counted a few times. The chain is built from TRBV29-1 and TRBJ2-1; the D gene is possibly TRBD1 (6 bases). The germline V gene encodes CDR1 SQVTM and CDR2 ANQGSEA. Trimming pared 4 bases from V and 6 bases from J, leaving 13 bases between. The CDR3 sequence is 13 residues long. The CDR3 loop reads CSVVPGQPNEQFF. The CDR3 nucleotides read TGCAGCGTTGTTCCGGGACAACCCAATGAGCAGTTCTTC.

The rearrangement joins TRBV10-3 to TRBJ1-6; D ambiguous. Germline lookup yields CDR1 ENHRY and CDR2 SYGVKD. This CDR3 has 14 amino acids. V was trimmed by 0 bases and J by 7 bases, leaving 7 bases between them. The CDR3 loop is CAISESRANSPLHF. Written as DNA, the CDR3 is TGTGCCATCAGTGAGTCGCGAGCGAATTCACCCCTCCACTTT.

The chain joins TRBV27 to TRBJ1-2; possible D gene TRBD1, 6 bases. The CDR3 consists of 15 residues. V was shortened by 3 bases and J by 8 bases, with 19 bases between the two germline ends. Looked up from germline, CDR1 is MNHEY and CDR2 is SMNVEV (reference sequence). CDR3 amino acids: CASSFRGGPLAGYTF. DNA of the CDR3: TGTGCCAGCAGTTTTAGGGGGGGACCCTTGGCCGGCTACACCTTC.

This chain links TRBV7-2 with TRBJ2-3, with TRBD2 matching 8 bases. J lost 3 bases, V lost 2 bases, and 13 bases had no gene match. Germline CDR1 reads SGHTA; CDR2 reads FQGNSA. The CDR3 is made up of 18 amino acids. The CDR3 DNA is TGTGCCAGCAGCTTACTTTGGTCGGGGGGGGCCATAACAGATACGCAGTATTTT. Translation: CASSLLWSGGAITDTQYF.

The chain uses TRBV11-3 and TRBJ2-3; 8 bases agree with TRBD2. This CDR3 is 16 amino acids long. Germline CDR1 reads SGHNT; CDR2 reads YENEEA. V gave up 2 bases and J gave up 8 bases; unmatched junction bases: 12. The CDR3 protein is CASSLPATGGPGTQYF. CDR3 nucleotides: TGTGCCAGCAGCTTACCCGCCACGGGAGGGCCTGGTACGCAGTATTTT.

The rearrangement links TRBV18 to TRBJ2-7, with 9 bases fitting TRBD2. Germline V gene lookup returns CDR1 KGHSH and CDR2 LQKENI. J gave up 4 bases and V 1 base, and 5 bases lay outside the gene matches. The CDR3 consists of 15 residues. The CDR3 nucleotides read TGTGCCAGCTCACCACGGGCTAGCGGGACATACGAGCAGTACTTC. Its translation is CASSPRASGTYEQYF. Using reference TRBV18 and TRBJ2-7 for the parts outside the CDR3, the full variable domain is NAGVMQNPRHLVRRRGQEARLRCSPMKGHSHVYWYRQLPEEGLKFMVYLQKENIIDESGMPKERFSAEFPKEGPSILRIQQVVRGDSAAYFCASSPRASGTYEQYFGPGTRLTVT.

The chain links TRBV11-1 to TRBJ1-1; maybe TRBD1 (5 bases). Germline V lookup: CDR1 SGHAT, CDR2 FQDESV (reference sequence). V was pared by 5 bases and J by 4 bases, with 17 bases between. This CDR3 contains 15 residues. CDR3 amino acids: CASSTWTIAGTEAFF. The CDR3 DNA reads as TGTGCCAGCAGCACCTGGACAATAGCTGGCACTGAAGCTTTCTTT.

This chain uses TRBV12-5 with TRBJ2-2; TRBD1 matches 9 bases. Trimming cost V 2 bases and J 4 bases; bases outside gene matches: 11. CDR1 is LGHNT and CDR2 is FRNRAP in the germline V gene. The CDR3 has 18 residues. CDR3 region: CASGLKTPGQGGTGELFF. The DNA of the CDR3 is TGTGCTAGTGGTTTGAAGACACCGGGACAGGGAGGCACCGGGGAGCTGTTTTTT.